The TCR beta chain under discussion was sequenced for a study of T cell responses to AZD1222 COVID-19 vaccine. Study-wide context: Some second doses came at about 4 weeks and others at about 12 weeks; these were pooled.

The ends were cut back, 3 bases at V and 4 bases at J, with 6 bases in the middle. Germline loops: CDR1 LNHDA, CDR2 SQIVND (reference sequence). The CDR3 totals 12 residues. With regard to this clone: The antigen remains unidentified.

Some clones are missing from TCRdb's copy, which holds only in-frame ones; the method was immunoSEQ multiplex PCR. The table shows some 89,000 clones, with over 85% occurring only once. Whole-study findings and limits: White British ancestry dominated among donors, who included more females, and clonal diversity was possibly underestimated.

The starting material was peripheral blood, obtained on day 0 of AZD1222 vaccination. This rearrangement joins TRBV19 to TRBJ1-1; D remains unclear. The receptor was isolated from an adult in good health. The CDR3 protein is CASSMLGTEAFF. The CDR3 DNA follows: TGTGCCAGTAGTATGTTGGGCACTGAAGCTTTCTTT. Variable domain in full (rest from reference TRBV19 and TRBJ1-1): DGGITQSPKYLFRKEGQNVTLSCEQNLNHDAMYWYRQDPGQGLRLIYYSQIVNDFQKGDIAEGYSVSREKKESFPLTVTSAQKNPTAFYLCASSMLGTEAFFGQGTRLTVV.